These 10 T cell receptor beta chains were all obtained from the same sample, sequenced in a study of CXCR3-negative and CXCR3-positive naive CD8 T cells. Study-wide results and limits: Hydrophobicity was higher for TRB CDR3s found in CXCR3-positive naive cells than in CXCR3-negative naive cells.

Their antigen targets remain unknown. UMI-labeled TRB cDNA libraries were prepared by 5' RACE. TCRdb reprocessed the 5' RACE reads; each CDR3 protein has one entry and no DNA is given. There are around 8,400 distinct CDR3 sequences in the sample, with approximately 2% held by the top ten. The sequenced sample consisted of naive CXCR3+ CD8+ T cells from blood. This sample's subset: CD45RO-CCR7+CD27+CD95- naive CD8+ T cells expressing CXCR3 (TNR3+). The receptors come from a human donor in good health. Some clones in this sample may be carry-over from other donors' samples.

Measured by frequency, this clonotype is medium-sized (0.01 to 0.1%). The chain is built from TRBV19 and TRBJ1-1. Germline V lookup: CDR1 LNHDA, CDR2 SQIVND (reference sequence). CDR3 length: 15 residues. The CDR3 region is CASSIDLSMNTEAFF.

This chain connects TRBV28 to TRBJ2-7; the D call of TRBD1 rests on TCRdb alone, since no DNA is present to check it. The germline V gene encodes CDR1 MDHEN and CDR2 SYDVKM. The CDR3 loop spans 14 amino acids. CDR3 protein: CASSTGQGAYEQYF.

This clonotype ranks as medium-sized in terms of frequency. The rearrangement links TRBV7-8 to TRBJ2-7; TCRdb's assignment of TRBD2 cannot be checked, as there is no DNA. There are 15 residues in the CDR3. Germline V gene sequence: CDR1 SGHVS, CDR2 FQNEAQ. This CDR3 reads CASSYRTDRGYEQYF.

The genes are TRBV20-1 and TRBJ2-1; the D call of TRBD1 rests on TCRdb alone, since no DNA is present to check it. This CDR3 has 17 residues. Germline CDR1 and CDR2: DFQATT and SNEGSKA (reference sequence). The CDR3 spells CSARGGFGDLMGNEQFF.

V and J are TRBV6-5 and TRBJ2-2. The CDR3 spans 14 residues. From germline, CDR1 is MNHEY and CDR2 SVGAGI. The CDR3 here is CASSYGGITGELFF.

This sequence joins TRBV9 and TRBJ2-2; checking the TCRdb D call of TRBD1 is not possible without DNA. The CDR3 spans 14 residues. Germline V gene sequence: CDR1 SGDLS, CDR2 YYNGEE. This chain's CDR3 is CASSSHTGAAELFF.

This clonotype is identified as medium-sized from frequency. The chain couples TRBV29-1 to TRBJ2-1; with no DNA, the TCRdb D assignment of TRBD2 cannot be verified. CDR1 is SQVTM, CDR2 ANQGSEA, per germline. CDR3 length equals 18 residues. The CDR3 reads CSVEGARTSGFVPYEQFF.

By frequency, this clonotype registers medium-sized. The CDR3 region is CSVEDSRGGEKLFF. This chain links TRBV29-1 with TRBJ1-4; TCRdb returns TRBD1, unconfirmable since there is no DNA. Germline V gene lookup returns CDR1 SQVTM and CDR2 ANQGSEA. CDR3 size: 14 residues.

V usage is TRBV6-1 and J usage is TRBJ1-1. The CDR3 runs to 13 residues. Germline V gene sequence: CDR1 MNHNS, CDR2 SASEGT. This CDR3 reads CASTVGMNTEAFF.

The CDR3 spells CSVEDNRSGQYF. The rearrangement uses TRBV29-1 and TRBJ2-3; TCRdb picks TRBD2, but there is no DNA to check that call. The CDR3 sequence is 12 residues long. The germline gives CDR1 SQVTM, CDR2 ANQGSEA.